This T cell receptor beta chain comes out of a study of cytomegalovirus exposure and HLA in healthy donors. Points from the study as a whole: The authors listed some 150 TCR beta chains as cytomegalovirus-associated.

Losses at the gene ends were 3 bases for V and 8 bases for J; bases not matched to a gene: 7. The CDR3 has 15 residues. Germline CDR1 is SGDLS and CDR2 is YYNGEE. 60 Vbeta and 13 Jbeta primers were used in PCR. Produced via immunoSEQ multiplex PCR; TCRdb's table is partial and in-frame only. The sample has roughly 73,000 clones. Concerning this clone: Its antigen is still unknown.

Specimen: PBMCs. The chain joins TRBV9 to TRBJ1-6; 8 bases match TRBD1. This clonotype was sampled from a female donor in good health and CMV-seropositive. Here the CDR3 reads CASSDGQGRYSPLHF. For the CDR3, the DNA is TGTGCCAGCAGCGATGGACAGGGTCGGTATTCACCCCTCCACTTT.